Listed below are T cell receptor beta chains from one sample, sequenced in a study of blood T cell repertoires in COVID-19. The table came from immunoSEQ multiplex PCR; TCRdb's copy has only in-frame clones and leaves some out. The sample comprises 100,000 to 150,000 clones, roughly 89% of which are singletons, and roughly 3.9% rests with the top ten. Sequencing was done on a sample of peripheral blood. Every receptor here comes from a man aged 60 to 69 with COVID-19, enrolled during active disease. The CDR3 runs from the conserved cysteine through the conserved F or W. Fields, in order: clone size, J gene, D gene, V gene, CDR3 protein, CDR3 DNA. D genes are given only for firm matches. The size of a clone is reported for some rows only, either as once, few or many, or as a class for expanded clones.

NA TRBJ2-3 NA TRBV2 CASSVQGSDTQYF TGTGCCAGCAGTGTACAGGGTTCGGATACGCAGTATTTT
NA TRBJ1-1 NA TRBV10-1 CASSEGGGRTEAFF TGCGCCAGCAGTGAAGGCGGAGGAAGGACTGAAGCTTTCTTT
NA TRBJ1-2 NA TRBV30 CAWSILSDYGYTF TGTGCCTGGAGTATTTTGTCTGACTATGGCTACACCTTC
NA TRBJ1-1 NA TRBV6-5 CASSYKGENTEAFF TGTGCCAGCAGTTACAAAGGGGAGAACACTGAAGCTTTCTTT
NA TRBJ2-1 TRBD2 TRBV7-8 CASSLYPSGGTYNEQFF TGTGCCAGCAGCTTATACCCTAGCGGGGGGACCTACAATGAGCAGTTCTTC
NA TRBJ1-2 NA TRBV7-9 CASSLRTRRGVSGYTF TGTGCCAGCAGCCTCCGGACTAGAAGGGGAGTCTCTGGCTACACCTTC
NA TRBJ2-2 TRBD2 TRBV6-5 CASWGGITGELFF TGTGCCAGCTGGGGGGGGATCACCGGGGAGCTGTTTTTT
NA TRBJ1-5 NA TRBV2 CASSEIVADNQPQHF TGTGCCAGCAGTGAAATTGTGGCGGATAATCAGCCCCAGCATTTT
NA TRBJ2-7 NA TRBV12-3/TRBV12-4 CASSTGPLLEQYF TGTGCCAGCAGTACTGGGCCCTTGCTAGAGCAGTACTTC
NA TRBJ2-3 NA TRBV12-3/TRBV12-4 CASSLLGADTQYF TGTGCCAGCAGTTTATTAGGGGCAGATACGCAGTATTTT
NA TRBJ1-4 NA TRBV7-6 CASSLLGGANEKLFF TGTGCCAGCAGCTTACTAGGGGGGGCTAATGAAAAACTGTTTTTT
NA TRBJ1-1 NA TRBV6-5 CASSHALTHGIFF TGTGCCAGCAGTCACGCCCTGACCCACGGGATTTTCTTT
NA TRBJ2-3 NA TRBV30 CAWSMGGDTQYF TGTGCCTGGAGTATGGGGGGAGATACGCAGTATTTT
NA TRBJ1-2 NA TRBV7-8 CASSFRTAYGYTF TGTGCCAGCAGCTTTCGGACAGCCTATGGCTACACCTTC
NA TRBJ1-4 NA TRBV6-5 CASSYSTGGREKLFF TGTGCCAGCAGTTACTCGACGGGGGGCCGGGAAAAACTGTTTTTT
once TRBJ1-1 NA TRBV18 CASSPQNRVNTEAFF TGTGCCAGCTCACCACAAAACAGGGTGAACACTGAAGCTTTCTTT
NA TRBJ1-4 TRBD1 TRBV27 CASSPRDRGEKLFF TGTGCCAGCAGTCCCCGGGACAGGGGTGAAAAACTGTTTTTT
NA TRBJ1-1 NA TRBV5-1 CASSTEIMNTEAFF TGCGCCAGCAGTACAGAGATAATGAACACTGAAGCTTTCTTT
NA TRBJ2-3 TRBD2 TRBV27 CASTCPGGTSGGPLCTDTQYF TGTGCCAGCACCTGCCCCGGGGGAACTAGCGGGGGGCCTCTCTGCACAGATACGCAGTATTTT
NA TRBJ1-6 NA TRBV7-2 CASSSGATDFYSPLHF TGTGCCAGCAGCTCAGGGGCGACAGATTTTTATTCACCCCTCCACTTT
NA TRBJ1-1 TRBD1 TRBV3-1/TRBV3-2 CASSQETGVTEAFF TGTGCCAGCAGCCAAGAGACAGGGGTTACTGAAGCTTTCTTT
once TRBJ2-5 NA TRBV15 CATSRAPAQETQYF TGTGCCACCAGCAGAGCGCCAGCGCAAGAGACCCAGTACTTC
once TRBJ2-5 NA TRBV2 CASSRGRQETQYF TGTGCCAGCTCCCGGGGGAGGCAAGAGACCCAGTACTTC
NA TRBJ1-6 TRBD1 TRBV6-6 CASTRTGTSSSGDSPLHF TGTGCCAGCACTCGGACAGGGACCTCTAGCTCTGGGGATTCACCCCTCCACTTT
NA TRBJ1-1 NA TRBV7-8 CASSFSGTEAFF TGTGCCAGCAGCTTTAGTGGCACTGAAGCTTTCTTT
NA TRBJ2-7 TRBD1 TRBV15 CATSRVGGTYEQYF TGTGCCACCAGCAGAGTAGGGGGCACCTACGAGCAGTACTTC
NA TRBJ1-1 TRBD1 TRBV6-5 CATRTGGMNTEAFF TGTGCCACCCGGACAGGGGGCATGAACACTGAAGCTTTCTTT
once TRBJ1-1 NA TRBV6-5 CASTKQGRAFF TGTGCCAGCACCAAACAGGGAAGAGCTTTCTTT
NA TRBJ1-1 NA TRBV5-1 CASSLSQGGSHTEAFF TGCGCCAGCAGCTTGTCTCAGGGCGGTTCACACACTGAAGCTTTCTTT
NA TRBJ1-1 NA TRBV5-6 CASSSQGLNTEAFF TGTGCCAGCAGCTCCCAGGGTTTGAACACTGAAGCTTTCTTT
NA TRBJ1-2 TRBD1 TRBV6-5 CASSPQTGMYGYTF TGTGCCAGCAGCCCACAGACAGGGATGTATGGCTACACCTTC
NA TRBJ2-1 NA TRBV10-1 CASSEGQWDQEQFF TGCGCCAGCAGTGAGGGACAGTGGGATCAGGAGCAGTTCTTC
NA TRBJ2-7 NA TRBV5-1 CASSLEGVYEQYF TGCGCCAGCAGCTTGGAGGGAGTGTACGAGCAGTACTTC
few TRBJ2-1 TRBD1 TRBV9 CASSVGGHRTGNNEQFF TGTGCCAGCAGCGTAGGGGGGCACAGGACAGGGAACAATGAGCAGTTCTTC
NA TRBJ1-1 TRBD1 TRBV29-1 CSVGGQGQAFF TGCAGCGTTGGAGGACAGGGGCAAGCTTTCTTT
few TRBJ1-4 NA TRBV7-9 CASNYDGSTNEKLFF TGTGCCAGCAACTATGACGGGTCAACTAATGAAAAACTGTTTTTT
NA TRBJ1-2 NA TRBV7-9 CASSFEQGNGYTF TGTGCCAGCAGCTTTGAACAGGGAAATGGCTACACCTTC
NA TRBJ2-5 TRBD1 TRBV7-2 CASSHLRGQGAQTQYF TGTGCCAGCAGCCATCTCAGGGGCCAGGGGGCGCAGACCCAGTACTTC
NA TRBJ2-1 NA TRBV11-2 CASSLVVRGPSYNEQFF TGTGCCAGCAGCTTAGTGGTCAGGGGACCTTCCTACAATGAGCAGTTCTTC
NA TRBJ2-5 TRBD1 TRBV7-9 CASSPTGNQETQYF TGTGCCAGCAGTCCGACAGGGAACCAAGAGACCCAGTACTTC
once TRBJ1-6 NA TRBV14 CASSPSLQGPNSPLHF TGTGCCAGCAGCCCATCCCTACAGGGTCCTAATTCACCCCTCCACTTT
NA TRBJ1-5 NA TRBV28 CASSLSMAGNQPQHF TGTGCCAGCAGTTTATCGATGGCAGGGAATCAGCCCCAGCATTTT
NA TRBJ2-7 TRBD2 TRBV3-1/TRBV3-2 CASSPLSGGAHEQYF TGTGCCAGCAGCCCCCTTAGCGGGGGGGCCCACGAGCAGTACTTC
few TRBJ1-5 NA TRBV10-3 CAIRGGDIQPQHF TGTGCCATCAGGGGGGGGGACATCCAGCCCCAGCATTTT
once TRBJ1-2 TRBD1 TRBV11-2 CASSSYSGQGGYGYTF TGTGCCAGCAGCTCATACTCGGGACAGGGTGGCTATGGCTACACCTTC
NA TRBJ1-3 TRBD1 TRBV5-1 CASSVGQGNGNTIYF TGCGCCAGCAGCGTGGGACAGGGGAACGGAAACACCATATATTTT
once TRBJ2-1 TRBD2 TRBV15 CATSTGLYNEQFF TGTGCCACCAGCACGGGACTATACAATGAGCAGTTCTTC
NA TRBJ1-2 TRBD1 TRBV2 CASSRQGTGYTF TGTGCCAGCAGCCGACAGGGAACGGGCTACACCTTC
NA TRBJ2-2 TRBD2 TRBV29-1 CSVEVYGGANGELFF TGCAGCGTTGAAGTATACGGGGGGGCTAACGGGGAGCTGTTTTTT
NA TRBJ1-2 NA TRBV28 CASTLRRTEGYGYTF TGTGCCAGCACCCTCCGGCGGACAGAAGGCTATGGCTACACCTTC